This TCR beta chain was sequenced for a study of T cell responses to AZD1222 COVID-19 vaccine (dated by TCRdb to 2020 to 2022). In the study overall: Because spike-specific TCR depth and breadth did not differ between the two schedules, AZD1222 recipients who got a second dose at roughly 4 weeks were pooled with those who got a second dose at roughly 12 weeks. Trial participants were enrolled by age into subgroups of 18-55, 56-69 and 70-plus years, and approximately 150, 30 and 60 TCR-sequenced participants, respectively, were included in these subgroups. A total of 230 to 250 trial participants underwent TCR sequencing, of whom about 210 received two doses of AZD1222 and about 26 received two doses of the MenACWY control vaccine.

Study-wide findings and limitations: In the small 56-69-year group, the increase in depth fell short of significance, most likely because of low power. After two AZD1222 doses, spike-specific TCR breadth and depth were significantly higher than at day 0 and than in MenACWY recipients. Because no day 14 peak-response samples were available, the repertoires could be characterized only after the peak T cell response. Participants were mostly white British and included more females than males, and it was suggested by the authors that clonal diversity may have been underestimated. Only five or six AZD1222 recipients were SARS-CoV-2 seropositive at baseline, limiting conclusions about previously exposed vaccinees. Epitopes outside the regions mutated in the B.1.351 and B.1.1.7 variants were reportedly recognized by nearly half of the unique spike-specific TCRs. The whole spike protein was spanned by vaccine-associated CD4 TCRs, and dominant responses were seen in regions 160-218 and 743-854.

A word on this clone: No antigen is known for it. One base away there is no much larger clone; base qualities are not given.

Interpreted using the paper, the time point label stands for: baseline before first vaccination. The vaccinee samples were drawn from two UK trials, COV001 and COV002, one of which was a single-blind randomized controlled phase 2/3 trial testing AZD1222 (ChAdOx1 nCoV-19) in healthy adults. Trial participant PBMC samples were collected at day 0 and day 28 after the second dose for TCRbeta chain sequencing. As encoded in the germline V gene (reference sequence), CDR1 is LNHDA while CDR2 is SQIVND. V loses 5 bases at its end and J loses 4 bases; junction bases beyond the gene matches: 6. The CDR3 covers 14 residues, taking in both the cysteine and the phenylalanine. CDR3 DNA is the only sequence kept; it has 42 bases, read in frame from the first base. The CDR3 regions of human TCRbeta chains were analyzed by immunosequencing. Processing in the source paper ran as follows. Repertoire TCRs were checked for matches against a reference library of SARS-CoV-2-specific TCRs that had been generated using the MIRA antigen-specificity platform. Breadth was defined as the fraction of unique TCRs that were SARS-CoV-2-associated. Depth was defined as the fraction of total T cells that were SARS-CoV-2-associated. Each spike-specific TCR was assigned to its reactive spike region and to a CD4 or CD8 class using the MIRA data. Log10-transformed breadth and depth values were compared by one-way ANOVA with Sidak's multiple comparisons tests. The table comes from immuneACCESS by way of TCRdb, which keeps in-frame sequences with V and J called. Part of the clones is missing from these tables; in studies checked, under half for an unresolved V gene and the rest for unknown reasons. V, J and clone size derive from that table, while D and trimming were established from the DNA sequence. The sample profile shows roughly 100,000 clones; approximately 88% of them were found once. The ten largest clones add up to roughly 2.6% of the sample.

The clonotype comes from an adult in good health. The chain uses TRBV19 and TRBJ1-2, and 8 junction bases match TRBD1. The sample here was peripheral blood, taken on day 0 of AZD1222 vaccination. The nucleotides are TGTGCCAGTAGTCGAACAGGGGGAACCTATGGCTACACCTTC. The translation is CASSRTGGTYGYTF.